This TCR beta chain is from a study of T cells expressing NK-cell markers (dated by TCRdb to the early 2020s). Regarding the research as a whole: Eight or nine donors provided sorted CD3+CD56+NKG2C+, CD3+CD56+NKG2C- and CD3+CD56-NKG2C+ T-cell subsets, whose TCR beta-chain repertoires were profiled. Among the eight sequenced donors, seven were HCMV-seropositive and one was HCMV-seronegative. The study sequenced eight donors, all healthy volunteers chosen at random: three men and five women. Illumina HiSeq 2000/2500, MiSeq or NextSeq was used to sequence libraries as 2 x 150 bp reads. Points the paper makes about the study in general: Whether the expanded NKG2C-expressing T cell clones were specific for HCMV antigens remained unclear. In several donors, the dominant CD3+CD56+NKG2C+ clonotypes were found to rank among the top 10 CD8+ clonotypes and to make up roughly 1.0-8% of CD8+ T cells. Those dominant clonotypes were again the most abundant among CD3+CD56-NKG2C+ cells in a handful of donors, at roughly 25-65%.

Instrument used: Illumina HiSeq 2000. 5'RACE template switching, by which a universal primer site and unique molecular identifiers were added, was used to make TCR beta cDNA libraries. Synthesis of cDNA was primed from the TCR beta constant segment and was followed by two consecutive PCR amplification steps. The study's own analysis went as follows. MIGEC was used to demultiplex reads and group the reads by UMI, and MiTCR was used to assemble and quantify clonotypes. To exclude erroneous sequences, any TCR cDNA sequence not supported by at least two reads was discarded. Downstream repertoire analysis used the tcR package, and clonotypes were matched across fractions by CDR3 nucleotide sequence plus V segment. VDJmatch was used to annotate antigen specificity against VDJdb, with one amino acid substitution in CDR3 allowed. Each entry corresponds to one CDR3 protein sequence from reads that TCRdb reprocessed, and DNA is not given. TCRdb, not the authors, supplied the V and J calls. For this sample, the table gives approximately 150,000 distinct CDR3 sequences. Together, the top ten hold 12% of the sample.

The germline V gene provides CDR1 SGHTA and CDR2 FQGNSA. The CDR3 covers 13 residues, taking in both the cysteine and the phenylalanine. The record lacks a DNA sequence. HCMV serostatus was determined by detecting HCMV-specific IgG in serum with a commercial ELISA kit. Peripheral blood mononuclear cells were isolated from blood by Ficoll density gradient centrifugation. Concerning this clonotype itself: This receptor's antigen is unknown.

The receptor comes from a man aged 18 to 30 in good health. Donor details come from another sample of the same person, matched by shared clones. Sample: blood T cells: a sorted CD56 or NKG2C T cell subset, CD4+ or CD8+ T cells, or bulk PBMC T cells (not recorded which). The chain is encoded by TRBV7-2 joined to TRBJ2-7. The CDR3 sequence is CASLADVYDEQYF.